This T cell receptor (beta chain) was obtained from a study of blood T cell repertoires in COVID-19. Study-wide background: Nucleic acid was either cDNA or gDNA, and it came from T cells, B-cell-depleted T cells, or PBMCs.

Clinical history as reported by participants underpinned cohort assignment. It was within 2 weeks before study entry that exposed participants met a COVID-19 case. Per the authors' pipeline: Using reference gene primer amplification, nucleated cell counts were estimated. Generated by immunoSEQ multiplex PCR, the TCRdb table keeps only in-frame clones and is missing some. V and J calls plus clone size are reproduced from that table; the DNA served to infer D and trimming. The sample shows a few hundred thousand clones, roughly 90% of them seen only once. Germline V gene lookup returns CDR1 MDHEN and CDR2 SYDVKM. The CDR3 runs 15 residues. V was pared by 7 bases and J by 4 bases, with 8 bases of the junction left unmatched.

Sequencing was done on a sample of PBMCs or T cells enriched from blood (not recorded which). This receptor was obtained from a woman under 40 who had been exposed to COVID-19. The chain uses TRBV28 and TRBJ1-5; 9 positions match TRBD1. The CDR3: CASNTGQGGNQPQHF. The CDR3 bases are TGTGCCAGCAACACGGGACAGGGAGGGAATCAGCCCCAGCATTTT.